These 31 T cell receptor beta chains originate from one sample sequenced in a study of cytomegalovirus exposure and HLA in healthy donors. With 60 Vbeta and 13 Jbeta primers, the PCR was carried out. Produced via immunoSEQ multiplex PCR; TCRdb's table is partial and in-frame only. The repertoire includes 95,000 to 150,000 clones, about 75% of them detected once, and about 29% sits in the top ten. Sequenced input: PBMCs. These receptors were collected from a man in his sixties in good health and CMV-seropositive.

The CDR3 DNA reads TGTGCCAGCAGCCCTACAGGGGATGGCTACACCTTC. It specifies CASSPTGDGYTF. The V and J genes are TRBV7-9 and TRBJ1-2; 7 bases are a match to TRBD1. The CDR3 contains 12 residues. Trimming at V came to 5 bases and at J to 6 bases, leaving 3 bases not matched to a gene. Germline V lookup: CDR1 SEHNR, CDR2 FQNEAQ (reference sequence).

Concerning this clone itself: At one boundary the junction diverges from the germline segment, which might be a read error. The chain links TRBV6-5 to TRBJ2-1; D is perhaps TRBD2 (5 bases). The CDR3 is 16 residues long. CDR1 MNHEY and CDR2 SVGAGI come from the germline V gene. CDR3 sequence (DNA): TGTGCCAGCAGTTACTCAAAGCGGAGCTCCTACAATGGGCAGTTCTTC. It specifies CASSYSKRSSYNGQFF.

The chain has TRBV5-6 and TRBJ1-2, with D maybe TRBD1 (5 bases). The V end lost 0 bases, the J end lost 3 bases, and 6 bases lay between the germline ends. Per the germline V gene, CDR1 is SGHDT and CDR2 is YYEEEE. The CDR3 has 13 residues. The CDR3 here is CASSLARDYGYTF. For the CDR3, the DNA is TGTGCCAGCAGCTTGGCCAGGGACTATGGCTACACCTTC.

J is TRBJ2-1 and V is TRBV5-6, with D tentatively TRBD1 (6 bases). V lost 0 bases to trimming and J lost 3 bases, with 13 bases between them. The CDR3 sequence is 16 residues long. Germline CDR1 is SGHDT and CDR2 is YYEEEE. The DNA of the CDR3 is TGTGCCAGCAGCTTGGACCCAGGGGATCGCTACAATGAGCAGTTCTTC. It encodes CASSLDPGDRYNEQFF. The full variable domain, rest sourced from reference TRBV5-6 and TRBJ2-1, is DAGVTQSPTHLIKTRGQQVTLRCSPKSGHDTVSWYQQALGQGPQFIFQYYEEEERQRGNFPDRFSGHQFPNYSSELNVNALLLGDSALYLCASSLDPGDRYNEQFFGPGTRLTVL.

The V and J genes are TRBV6-6 and TRBJ2-7; a weak D match, TRBD2 (5 bases). Germline CDR1 is MNHNY and CDR2 is SVGAGI (reference sequence). V was shortened by 5 bases and J by 6 bases, with 8 bases between the two germline ends. The CDR3 length is 11 residues. CDR3 nucleotides: TGTGCCAGCAGTCGGGATGGCGAGCAGTACTTC. Its protein product is CASSRDGEQYF.

This chain connects TRBV5-1 to TRBJ1-1; TRBD1 matches at 7 bases. V shed 0 bases and J 6 bases; nucleotides not matched to a gene: 8. Germline loops: CDR1 SGHRS, CDR2 YFSETQ. This CDR3 comprises 15 residues. Written as DNA, the CDR3 is TGCGCCAGCAGCTTGGAGCCGACAGGGACCTCTGAAGCTTTCTTT. This sequence encodes CASSLEPTGTSEAFF.

The CDR3 DNA reads TGTGCCAGCAGTGAAGGGTGGGACAGAGGGGCCTACGAGCAGTACTTC. Translating gives CASSEGWDRGAYEQYF. The rearrangement joins TRBV2 to TRBJ2-7; 7 bases line up with TRBD1. CDR3 length equals 16 residues. In germline, CDR1 is SNHLY, CDR2 FYNNEI. The J segment lost 2 bases and the V segment lost 1 base, leaving 8 bases of the junction unmatched.

The CDR3 sequence is CASGLSGRSNNEQFF. DNA of the CDR3: TGCGCCAGCGGCCTTAGCGGGAGGTCTAACAATGAGCAGTTCTTC. The V call is TRBV5-1, the J call TRBJ2-1, with TRBD2 matching 10 bases. Germline-derived CDR1 and CDR2 are SGHRS and YFSETQ. The V segment lost 7 bases and the J segment 5 bases; nucleotides outside the gene matches: 9. The CDR3 loop spans 15 amino acids.

The chain is built from TRBV2 and TRBJ2-1; TRBD2 matches 11 bases. The V segment lost 7 bases and the J segment 7 bases; nucleotides outside the gene matches: 9. This CDR3 is built from 15 residues. Germline-derived CDR1 and CDR2 are SNHLY and FYNNEI. CDR3 region: CASKVAGGPGNEQFF. CDR3 coding DNA: TGTGCCAGCAAAGTAGCGGGAGGGCCTGGGAATGAGCAGTTCTTC.

The chain employs TRBV11-3 and TRBJ2-5; 8 positions match TRBD2. This CDR3 region has 16 residues. Trimming removed 3 bases from V and 3 bases from J; junction bases left unmatched: 9. Germline V gene data show CDR1 as SGHNT and CDR2 as YENEEA. CDR3: CASSFGGDGGEETQYF. CDR3 DNA: TGTGCCAGCAGCTTCGGGGGGGATGGGGGCGAAGAGACCCAGTACTTC. Based on the CDR3 plus reference TRBV11-3 and TRBJ2-5, the full variable domain is EAGVVQSPRYKIIEKKQPVAFWCNPISGHNTLYWYLQNLGQGPELLIRYENEEAVDDSQLPKDRFSAERLKGVDSTLKIQPAELGDSAVYLCASSFGGDGGEETQYFGPGTRLLVL.

J is TRBJ2-3 and V is TRBV7-2, with D maybe TRBD1 (5 bases). This CDR3 has 12 residues. CDR1 and CDR2 (germline): SGHTA, FQGNSA. Trimming cost V 3 bases and J 6 bases, with 7 bases left between them. CDR3 nucleotides: TGTGCCAGCAGCTTCTGGGGCGATACGCAGTATTTT. This encodes CASSFWGDTQYF.

The chain recombines TRBV5-5 with TRBJ2-7; possibly TRBD2 for D (7 bases). The V end lost 3 bases, the J end lost 6 bases, and 10 bases lay between the germline ends. The CDR3 is 12 residues long. Germline V lookup: CDR1 SGHKS, CDR2 YYEKEE (reference sequence). The CDR3 reads CASSWGGGEQYF. The CDR3 nucleotides are TGTGCCAGCAGCTGGGGGGGCGGCGAGCAGTACTTC.

V is TRBV5-1 and J is TRBJ2-3; 8 bases align to TRBD1. CDR3 length: 18 residues. In germline, CDR1 is SGHRS, CDR2 YFSETQ. With 1 base clipped from V and 1 base from J, the junction kept 11 bases outside the gene matches. The DNA for the CDR3 is TGCGCCAGCAGCTTGTTTTCCCAGGGGGCCGGGGGCACAGATACGCAGTATTTT. Translating it yields CASSLFSQGAGGTDTQYF.

The chain carries TRBV19 and TRBJ1-2; 8 bases agree with TRBD1. The germline V gene encodes CDR1 LNHDA and CDR2 SQIVND (reference sequence). This CDR3 is built from 13 residues. V was pared by 5 bases and J by 5 bases, with 4 bases of the junction left unmatched. Here the CDR3 DNA reads TGTGCCAGTAGTGCTGGACAGGGATATGGCTACACCTTC. Translating gives CASSAGQGYGYTF.

V is TRBV19 and J is TRBJ1-1; no reliable D call. The V gene's germline CDR1 is LNHDA and CDR2 SQIVND (reference sequence). V was cut by 6 bases and J by 5 bases, with 19 bases left in between. CDR3 length: 15 amino acids. The CDR3: CASSPMKRGWTEAFF. The CDR3 DNA follows: TGTGCCAGTAGCCCAATGAAGCGAGGGTGGACTGAAGCTTTCTTT.

This clone has only one observation. The rearrangement uses TRBV28 and TRBJ1-2; no reliable D call. This CDR3 region has 14 residues. Trimming took off 3 bases at V and 8 bases at J, with 16 bases between the two ends. Germline CDR1 and CDR2: MDHEN and SYDVKM. CDR3 residues: CASSLGRGPLGYTF. The CDR3 DNA sequence: TGTGCCAGCAGTTTGGGTAGAGGGCCCTTAGGCTACACCTTC.

This chain uses TRBV27 with TRBJ1-2; 9 nucleotides line up with TRBD1. The germline gives CDR1 MNHEY, CDR2 SMNVEV (reference sequence). The V segment lost 5 bases and the J segment 2 bases; nucleotides outside the gene matches: 15. This CDR3 contains 18 residues. CDR3 sequence reads: CASSPLGRQGDGNYGYTF. The CDR3 region has the DNA TGTGCCAGCAGTCCCCTCGGGCGACAGGGGGATGGAAACTATGGCTACACCTTC.

This chain joins TRBV5-1 and TRBJ2-7, with a weak D call TRBD1 (5 bases). CDR1 is SGHRS, CDR2 YFSETQ, per germline. The CDR3 consists of 13 residues. Trimming removed 4 bases from V and 0 bases from J, with 8 bases in between. The CDR3 sequence is CASSADNSYEQYF. The DNA for the CDR3 is TGCGCCAGCAGCGCGGACAACTCCTACGAGCAGTACTTC.

J is TRBJ1-1 and V is TRBV27; TRBD1 aligns across 10 bases. The CDR3 is made up of 18 amino acids. In germline, CDR1 is MNHEY, CDR2 SMNVEV (reference sequence). The V segment lost 6 bases and the J segment 1 base; nucleotides outside the gene matches: 14. The CDR3 region has the DNA TGTGCCAGCAGATTGGGGGTGTGGGGGACAGGGGAGAACACTGAAGCTTTCTTT. Its protein product is CASRLGVWGTGENTEAFF.

The chain couples TRBV7-9 to TRBJ1-4; 11 positions match TRBD1. There are 15 residues in the CDR3. With 4 bases clipped from V and 8 bases from J, the junction kept 6 bases outside the gene matches. Germline CDR1 is SEHNR and CDR2 is FQNEAQ (reference sequence). CDR3 sequence: CASSSTGTGGEKLFF. The CDR3, as DNA: TGTGCCAGCAGCTCCACCGGGACAGGGGGGGAAAAACTGTTTTTT.

In its sample, this clone was seen a few times. The V gene is TRBV6-1, the J gene TRBJ2-3; TRBD2 matches 8 bases. CDR1 is MNHNS, CDR2 SASEGT, per germline. With 4 bases clipped from V and 1 base from J, the junction kept 7 bases outside the gene matches. This CDR3 comprises 16 residues. The CDR3 reads CASSVSRGGGTDTQYF. The DNA for the CDR3 is TGTGCCAGCAGTGTCAGCCGGGGGGGCGGCACAGATACGCAGTATTTT.

V and J are TRBV6-4 and TRBJ1-4; D is possibly TRBD1 (6 bases). Trimming removed 6 bases at V and 7 bases at J, with 12 bases between. The CDR3 has 13 residues. CDR1 and CDR2 (germline): MRHNA, SNTAGT. The CDR3 reads CASSRDIGEKLFF. CDR3 DNA sequence: TGTGCCAGCAGCCGGGACATCGGTGAAAAACTGTTTTTT.

V usage is TRBV11-2 and J usage is TRBJ2-7; tentative D call: TRBD1 (6 bases). The CDR3 consists of 17 residues. Trimming pared 5 bases from V and 1 base from J, leaving 21 bases between. Germline V gives CDR1 SGHAT, CDR2 FQNNGV. The CDR3 loop is CASSQTSGPGASYEQYF. The CDR3, as DNA: TGTGCCAGCAGCCAGACCTCCGGGCCAGGGGCATCCTACGAGCAGTACTTC.

The V call is TRBV9, the J call TRBJ1-1, with 9 bases lining up with TRBD1. With V trimmed by 0 bases and J by 0 bases, 3 bases remained unmatched. Germline V gives CDR1 SGDLS, CDR2 YYNGEE. The CDR3 runs to 16 residues. The CDR3, as DNA: TGTGCCAGCAGCGTAGGGACAGGGGCTATGAACACTGAAGCTTTCTTT. It yields the protein CASSVGTGAMNTEAFF.

The chain is built from TRBV5-1 and TRBJ2-3; possible D gene TRBD2, 6 bases. This CDR3 region has 15 residues. Trimming stripped 0 bases from V and 4 bases from J, with 12 bases between. CDR1 and CDR2 from the germline V gene are SGHRS and YFSETQ. CDR3 in amino acids: CASSLEGRRADTQYF. As DNA, the CDR3 is TGCGCCAGCAGCTTGGAGGGGAGGAGGGCAGATACGCAGTATTTT.

This rearrangement joins TRBV6-5 to TRBJ2-5; maybe TRBD2 (5 bases). The CDR3 contains 14 residues. V was trimmed by 2 bases and J by 4 bases, leaving 11 bases between them. Germline values: CDR1 MNHEY, CDR2 SVGAGI. In DNA form, the CDR3 reads TGTGCCAGCAGTTACCGGGGATTCGGAGAGACCCAGTACTTC. It yields the protein CASSYRGFGETQYF.

This chain joins TRBV28 and TRBJ1-3, with a weak D call TRBD1 (5 bases). The CDR3 loop spans 15 amino acids. V gave up 3 bases and J gave up 2 bases, with 11 bases separating them. Germline CDR1 is MDHEN and CDR2 is SYDVKM. CDR3 sequence (DNA): TGTGCCAGCAGTTTCCGGGGGGAGCCTGGAAACACCATATATTTT. It specifies CASSFRGEPGNTIYF.

The table lists this clone with a count of one. The chain is built from TRBV7-3 and TRBJ1-1; D remains ambiguous. This CDR3 contains 14 residues. The V end lost 2 bases, the J end lost 2 bases, and 9 bases lay between the germline ends. Per germline, CDR1 SGHTA and CDR2 FQGTGA. This CDR3 is CASSLDYGNTEAFF. The CDR3 nucleotides read TGTGCCAGCAGCTTAGACTACGGAAACACTGAAGCTTTCTTT.

The chain recombines TRBV19 with TRBJ2-7, with 11 nucleotides matching TRBD1. Germline V CDR1 and CDR2: LNHDA, SQIVND (reference sequence). V lost 6 bases and J lost 4; bases outside the gene matches: 8. The CDR3 contains 15 residues. CDR3 region: CASRRTGGRIYEQYF. The CDR3 DNA reads as TGTGCCAGTAGACGGACAGGGGGCCGAATATACGAGCAGTACTTC.

This chain connects TRBV11-2 to TRBJ2-5; D is possibly TRBD1 (5 bases). Trimming removed 8 bases from V and 1 base from J, with 11 bases in between. CDR1 and CDR2 (germline): SGHAT, FQNNGV. This CDR3 contains 13 residues. The CDR3 loop is CASRVGVQETQYF. The CDR3 nucleotides read TGTGCCAGCCGTGTAGGGGTCCAAGAGACCCAGTACTTC.

This clone occurred a few times. CDR3 loop: CASTQGAGANVLTF. In DNA form, the CDR3 reads TGTGCCAGCACCCAGGGTGCTGGGGCCAACGTCCTGACTTTC. J is TRBJ2-6 and V is TRBV28, with a possible D match to TRBD1 (5 bases). The CDR3 extends over 14 amino acids. The V gene's germline CDR1 is MDHEN and CDR2 SYDVKM. Trimming stripped 7 bases from V and 2 bases from J, with 9 bases between.